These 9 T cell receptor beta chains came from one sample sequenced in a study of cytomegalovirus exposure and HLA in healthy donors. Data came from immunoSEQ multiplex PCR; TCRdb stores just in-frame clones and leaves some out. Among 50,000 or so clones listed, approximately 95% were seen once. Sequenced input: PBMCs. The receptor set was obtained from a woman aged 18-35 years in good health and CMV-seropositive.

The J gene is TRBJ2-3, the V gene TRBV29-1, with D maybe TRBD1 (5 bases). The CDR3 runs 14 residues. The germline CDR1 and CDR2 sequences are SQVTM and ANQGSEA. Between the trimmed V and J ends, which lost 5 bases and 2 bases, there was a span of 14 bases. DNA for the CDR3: TGCAGCGTTCGAAAAGGACAAGCCACAGATACGCAGTATTTT. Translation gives CSVRKGQATDTQYF.

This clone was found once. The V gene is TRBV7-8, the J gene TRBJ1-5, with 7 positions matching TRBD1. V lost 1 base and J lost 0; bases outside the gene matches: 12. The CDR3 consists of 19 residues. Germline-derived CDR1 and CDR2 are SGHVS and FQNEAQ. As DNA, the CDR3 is TGTGCCAGCAGCTTAGGTGTCCGGGACAGAGACTATAGCAATCAGCCCCAGCATTTT. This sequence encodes CASSLGVRDRDYSNQPQHF.

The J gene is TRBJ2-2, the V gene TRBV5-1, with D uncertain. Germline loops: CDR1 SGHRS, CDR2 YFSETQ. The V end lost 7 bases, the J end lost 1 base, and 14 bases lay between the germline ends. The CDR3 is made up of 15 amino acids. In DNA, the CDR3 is TGCGCCAGCCGCCCGTTCACAGAGAACACCGGGGAGCTGTTTTTT. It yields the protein CASRPFTENTGELFF.

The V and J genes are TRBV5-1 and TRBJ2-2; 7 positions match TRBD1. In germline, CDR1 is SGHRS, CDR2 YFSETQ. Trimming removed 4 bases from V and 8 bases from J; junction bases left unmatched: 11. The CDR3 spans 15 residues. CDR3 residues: CASSTGQALGGELFF. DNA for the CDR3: TGCGCCAGCAGCACCGGACAGGCTTTGGGGGGGGAGCTGTTTTTT.

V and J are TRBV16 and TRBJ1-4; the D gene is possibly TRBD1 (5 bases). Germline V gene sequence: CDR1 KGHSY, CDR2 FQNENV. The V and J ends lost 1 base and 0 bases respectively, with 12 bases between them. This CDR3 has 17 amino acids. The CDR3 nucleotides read TGTGCCAGCAGCCAATTTCCTTCAGGGACAACTAATGAAAAACTGTTTTTT. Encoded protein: CASSQFPSGTTNEKLFF.

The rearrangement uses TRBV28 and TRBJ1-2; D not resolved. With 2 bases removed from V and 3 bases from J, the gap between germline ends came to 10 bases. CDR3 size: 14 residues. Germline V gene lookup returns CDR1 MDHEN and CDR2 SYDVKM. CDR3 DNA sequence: TGTGCCAGCAGTTTAATGGCCGGAGACTATGGCTACACCTTC. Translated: CASSLMAGDYGYTF.

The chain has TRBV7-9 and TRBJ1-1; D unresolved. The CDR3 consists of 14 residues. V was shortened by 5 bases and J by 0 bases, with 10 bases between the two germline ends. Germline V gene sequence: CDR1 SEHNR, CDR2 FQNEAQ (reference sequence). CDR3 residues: CASSPRHVNTEAFF. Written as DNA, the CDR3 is TGTGCCAGCAGCCCCCGACACGTGAACACTGAAGCTTTCTTT. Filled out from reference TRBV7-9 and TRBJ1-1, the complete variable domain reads DTGVSQNPRHKITKRGQNVTFRCDPISEHNRLYWYRQTLGQGPEFLTYFQNEAQLEKSRLLSDRFSAERPKGSFSTLEIQRTEQGDSAMYLCASSPRHVNTEAFFGQGTRLTVV.

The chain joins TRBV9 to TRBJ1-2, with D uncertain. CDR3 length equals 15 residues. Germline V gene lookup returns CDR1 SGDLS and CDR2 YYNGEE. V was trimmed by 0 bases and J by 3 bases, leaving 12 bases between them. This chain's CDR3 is CASSVGVREDYGYTF. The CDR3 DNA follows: TGTGCCAGCAGCGTAGGGGTAAGGGAGGACTATGGCTACACCTTC.

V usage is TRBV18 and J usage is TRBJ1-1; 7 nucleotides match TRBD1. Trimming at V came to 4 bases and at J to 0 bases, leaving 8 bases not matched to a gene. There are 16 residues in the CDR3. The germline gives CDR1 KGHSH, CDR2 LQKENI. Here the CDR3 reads CASSRNSGQMNTEAFF. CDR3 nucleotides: TGTGCCAGCTCACGAAACTCGGGACAGATGAACACTGAAGCTTTCTTT.